This T cell receptor beta chain was retrieved from a study of cytomegalovirus exposure and HLA in healthy donors. Background on the study: A data release that came early held 75 million to 85 million unique TCRs from HLA-typed donors.

CDR1 is WSHSY and CDR2 is SAAADI in the germline V gene. V dropped 7 bases and J dropped 2 bases, with 14 bases sitting between them. The CDR3 has 14 amino acids. Points on this clone: Its antigen remains unknown.

Study-wide results and limits: Later on, analysis showed that most CMV-associated TCR beta chains appeared to be HLA-restricted.

The PCR used 60 Vbeta and 13 Jbeta primers. Clones were sequenced by immunoSEQ multiplex PCR, and TCRdb holds only the in-frame ones, with some missing. The sample includes under 300,000 clones, around 80% of them seen just once. The chain has TRBV10-2 and TRBJ2-5; D perhaps matches TRBD2 (5 bases). The sequence came from a woman between 55 and 75 years old in good health and CMV-seropositive. The source material was PBMCs. Here the CDR3 DNA reads TGCGCCAGCAAGAGCGGATCATCTCAAGAGACCCAGTACTTC. The encoded protein is CASKSGSSQETQYF.